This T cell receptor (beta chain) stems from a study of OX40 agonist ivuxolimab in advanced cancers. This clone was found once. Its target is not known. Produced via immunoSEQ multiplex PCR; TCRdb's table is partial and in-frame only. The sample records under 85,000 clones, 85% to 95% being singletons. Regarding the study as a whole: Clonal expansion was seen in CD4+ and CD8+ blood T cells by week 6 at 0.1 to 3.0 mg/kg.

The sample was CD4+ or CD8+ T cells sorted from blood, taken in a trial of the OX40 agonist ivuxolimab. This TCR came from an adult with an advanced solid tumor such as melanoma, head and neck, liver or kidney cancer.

CDR3 region: CASSRTRDRDNEQFF. The CDR3 bases are TGTGCCAGCAGCCGGACCCGGGACAGGGACAATGAGCAGTTCTTC. The genes are TRBV27 and TRBJ2-1; 9 bases are a match to TRBD1. J gave up 5 bases and V 6 bases, and 8 bases lay outside the gene matches. CDR3 length: 15 residues. The germline CDR1 and CDR2 sequences are MNHEY and SMNVEV (reference sequence).